This passage covers 23 T cell receptor beta chains from one sample sequenced in a study of T cell responses to AZD1222 COVID-19 vaccine (dated by TCRdb to the early 2020s). Per the publication, the time point label means: about 28 days (+/-7) after the second vaccine dose. Library preparation employed the immunoSEQ multiplex PCR assay. The table was pulled from immuneACCESS by TCRdb, which kept in-frame rearrangements only. Such tables lose some clones; where checked, under half of the loss comes from unresolved V genes, and the rest has no known cause. The sample includes 70,000 to 95,000 clones, with 86% observed a single time. 5.6% of the sample is held by the ten biggest clonotypes. The sequences come from peripheral blood, collected 28 days after the second AZD1222 dose. These receptors were obtained from an adult who received the AZD1222 COVID-19 vaccine.

V and J are TRBV30 and TRBJ2-3; D remains unclear. Germline V gene sequence: CDR1 GTSNPN, CDR2 SVGIG (reference sequence). The CDR3 is 13 amino acids. The CDR3 sequence is CAWVKMSTDTQYF. The CDR3 DNA follows: TGTGCATGGGTTAAAATGAGCACAGATACGCAGTATTTT.

CDR3 residues: CASSLGQVSMNTEAFF. As DNA, the CDR3 is TGTGCCAGCAGCTTGGGACAGGTATCCATGAACACTGAAGCTTTCTTT. This chain joins TRBV5-5 and TRBJ1-1; possible D gene TRBD1, 6 bases. The CDR3 extends over 16 amino acids. Germline assignment: CDR1 SGHKS and CDR2 YYEKEE (reference sequence). V lost 0 bases and J 0 bases, leaving 12 bases between the germline ends.

This clone was counted a single time. The chain is built from TRBV7-3 and TRBJ1-1; D gene uncertain. The CDR3 is made up of 13 amino acids. Trimming cost V 5 bases and J 1 base, with 8 bases left between them. The germline V gene encodes CDR1 SGHTA and CDR2 FQGTGA. The CDR3 nucleotides read TGTGCCAGCAGCCTTATCTGGAACACTGAAGCTTTCTTT. Residues: CASSLIWNTEAFF.

This chain links TRBV6-5 with TRBJ1-3, with D possibly matching TRBD1 (6 bases). Between the trimmed V and J ends, which lost 2 bases and 7 bases, there was a span of 15 bases. Germline V CDR1 and CDR2: MNHEY, SVGAGI. The CDR3 sequence is 15 residues long. The CDR3, as DNA: TGTGCCAGCAGTTACACACAGGGCCCAGGGAACACCATATATTTT. Its protein is CASSYTQGPGNTIYF.

The chain recombines TRBV10-1 with TRBJ2-7, with D perhaps assigned TRBD1 or TRBD2 (5 bases each). The CDR3 extends over 13 amino acids. V lost 7 bases and J 0 bases, leaving 10 bases between the germline ends. Germline V gives CDR1 WNHNN, CDR2 SYGVQD (reference sequence). CDR3 coding DNA: TGCGCCAGCACAAAGGGGACCTCCTACGAGCAGTACTTC. As protein: CASTKGTSYEQYF.

This chain links TRBV4-2 with TRBJ2-1; either TRBD1 or TRBD2 may fit D (5 bases each). In germline, CDR1 is LGHNA, CDR2 YNFKEQ. Trimming shortened V by 3 bases and J by 8 bases, and 14 bases separated the two germline ends. The CDR3 sequence is 14 residues long. The chain's CDR3 is CASSQAREMDEQFF. The CDR3 DNA follows: TGTGCCAGCAGCCAGGCCAGGGAGATGGATGAGCAGTTCTTC.

The rearrangement links TRBV9 to TRBJ2-5; 13 bases align to TRBD2. CDR1 and CDR2 from the germline V gene are SGDLS and YYNGEE. This CDR3 comprises 18 residues. The V segment lost 3 bases and the J segment 2 bases; nucleotides outside the gene matches: 10. The CDR3 protein is CASSARTSGSPKQETQYF. DNA of the CDR3: TGTGCCAGCAGCGCCCGGACTAGCGGGAGCCCAAAGCAAGAGACCCAGTACTTC.

This clone was seen only once. In nucleotides, the CDR3 is TGTGCCAGCAGCGATACAGGGGCGGCGGCAACTAATGAAAAACTGTTTTTT. Encoded protein: CASSDTGAAATNEKLFF. V gene TRBV4-2 combines with J gene TRBJ1-4; TRBD1 matches at 7 bases. Germline CDR1 reads LGHNA; CDR2 reads YNFKEQ. The junction had 9 bases not matched to a gene; V was cut back by 5 bases and J by 0 bases. The CDR3 is 17 residues long.

The rearrangement uses TRBV28 and TRBJ2-7; D may be TRBD1 or TRBD2 (5 bases each). This CDR3 spans 13 amino acids. V dropped 9 bases and J dropped 9 bases, with 21 bases sitting between them. Germline values: CDR1 MDHEN, CDR2 SYDVKM. The CDR3 spells CASGVQPGPGQYF. In DNA form, the CDR3 reads TGTGCCAGTGGCGTACAGCCGGGACCCGGGCAGTACTTC.

The chain couples TRBV19 to TRBJ1-2, with D unclear. The germline CDR1 and CDR2 sequences are LNHDA and SQIVND (reference sequence). V shed 1 base and J shed 3 bases, with 6 bases lying between them. This CDR3 region has 13 residues. The chain's CDR3 is CASSIGQYYGYTF. DNA of the CDR3: TGTGCCAGTAGTATAGGGCAGTACTATGGCTACACCTTC.

The chain couples TRBV7-9 to TRBJ2-5; a possible D gene is TRBD1 (6 bases). This CDR3 comprises 17 residues. V was pared by 8 bases and J by 0 bases, with 22 bases between. Germline V lookup: CDR1 SEHNR, CDR2 FQNEAQ (reference sequence). The CDR3 region is CASVENRQVADQETQYF. CDR3 DNA: TGTGCCAGCGTAGAAAACAGACAGGTCGCGGACCAAGAGACCCAGTACTTC.

The chain links TRBV18 to TRBJ2-3; TRBD1 agrees at 7 bases. The CDR3 totals 13 residues. Germline values: CDR1 KGHSH, CDR2 LQKENI. The trim removed 3 bases at V and 14 bases at J, leaving 11 bases unmatched. In DNA, the CDR3 is TGTGCCAGCTCACCTCTTCAGGGGGAAAAGGGGTATTTT. Translation gives CASSPLQGEKGYF.

The chain recombines TRBV6-4 with TRBJ1-2; TRBD1 matches 10 bases. V lost 2 bases, J lost 7 bases, and 7 bases stayed unmatched. CDR3 length equals 15 residues. Germline CDR1 reads MRHNA; CDR2 reads SNTAGT. CDR3 sequence (DNA): TGTGCCAGCAGTGACCGGGACAGGGGAGGGAGTGGCTACACCTTC. Protein product: CASSDRDRGGSGYTF.

The chain employs TRBV7-8 and TRBJ2-3; the D gene is possibly TRBD1 (10 bases). Germline CDR1 SGHVS, CDR2 FQNEAQ. V was clipped by 4 bases and J by 4 bases, with 27 bases between them. The CDR3 runs to 19 residues. In DNA, the CDR3 is TGTGCCAGCAGCTCCGGGACAGGGGCACGCGGGGGGGCTTCAGATACGCAGTATTTT. Translation: CASSSGTGARGGASDTQYF.

The rearrangement uses TRBV5-4 and TRBJ2-3; the D gene is possibly TRBD2 (6 bases). Looked up from germline, CDR1 is SGHNT and CDR2 is YYREEE (reference sequence). The CDR3 has 16 amino acids. The V end lost 1 base, the J end lost 0 bases, and 12 bases lay between the germline ends. The DNA of the CDR3 is TGTGCCAGCAGCTTGCGGGAGAGGTCTAGCACAGATACGCAGTATTTT. Amino acid sequence: CASSLRERSSTDTQYF.

The chain links TRBV28 to TRBJ1-4, with TRBD1 matching over 8 bases. The CDR3 is 14 residues long. CDR1 is MDHEN and CDR2 is SYDVKM in the germline V gene. Unmatched junction bases numbered 5, after V lost 4 bases and J lost 7 bases. The CDR3 region is CASSSGGAGEKLFF. CDR3 nucleotides: TGTGCCAGCAGTTCAGGGGGCGCAGGTGAAAAACTGTTTTTT.

This chain joins TRBV4-3 and TRBJ2-1, with TRBD2 matching 9 bases. The V gene end was trimmed by 5 bases and the J gene end by 0 bases; junction bases not matched to a gene: 11. CDR1 is LGHNA, CDR2 YSLEER, per germline. The CDR3 sequence is 18 residues long. In DNA, the CDR3 is TGCGCCAGCAGCTCTGCTAGCGGGATAATAAGCTCCTACAATGAGCAGTTCTTC. Translating gives CASSSASGIISSYNEQFF.

The V call is TRBV30, the J call TRBJ2-7, with D maybe TRBD2 (5 bases). Germline V gene sequence: CDR1 GTSNPN, CDR2 SVGIG (reference sequence). CDR3 length: 14 residues. V was clipped by 3 bases and J by 1 base, with 13 bases between them. This CDR3 reads CAWSLPSISYEQYF. The CDR3 region has the DNA TGTGCCTGGAGCCTCCCTAGCATTTCCTACGAGCAGTACTTC.

V usage is TRBV5-1 and J usage is TRBJ1-3; D gene unclear. CDR3 length equals 14 residues. The V end was cut by 0 bases, the J end by 2 bases, with 6 bases between. Germline V lookup: CDR1 SGHRS, CDR2 YFSETQ. The CDR3 reads CASSLGLAGNTIYF. CDR3 bases: TGCGCCAGCAGCTTGGGCCTCGCTGGAAACACCATATATTTT.

The rearrangement uses TRBV29-1 and TRBJ2-3, with TRBD2 matching over 8 bases. V dropped 3 bases and J dropped 5; count of bases not matched to a gene: 7. The V gene's germline CDR1 is SQVTM and CDR2 ANQGSEA. The CDR3 spans 14 residues. The DNA of the CDR3 is TGCAGCGTTGAGGAGCGGGAGAGGGTAGATACGCAGTATTTT. It translates to CSVEERERVDTQYF.

V usage is TRBV6-5 and J usage is TRBJ2-7; 7 bases map to TRBD2. Germline V gene sequence: CDR1 MNHEY, CDR2 SVGAGI. Losses at the gene ends were 6 bases for V and 3 bases for J; bases not matched to a gene: 11. The CDR3 has 15 residues. The DNA of the CDR3 is TGTGCCAGCAGGGCCTCGAGGGGAGGGGTCTACGAGCAGTACTTC. Translating it yields CASRASRGGVYEQYF.

The chain uses TRBV9 and TRBJ1-2; no definite D call. CDR3 length equals 12 residues. Deletions cut 1 base from V and 4 bases from J, with 5 bases between. Germline loops: CDR1 SGDLS, CDR2 YYNGEE. In nucleotides, the CDR3 is TGTGCCAGCAGCGTACTGGGCTATGGCTACACCTTC. Residues: CASSVLGYGYTF. Based on the CDR3 plus reference TRBV9 and TRBJ1-2, the full variable domain is DSGVTQTPKHLITATGQRVTLRCSPRSGDLSVYWYQQSLDQGLQFLIQYYNGEERAKGNILERFSAQQFPDLHSELNLSSLELGDSALYFCASSVLGYGYTFGSGTRLTVV.

This clone has only one observation. The gene calls are TRBV7-9 and TRBJ2-5; 13 bases agree with TRBD2. Germline CDR1 and CDR2: SEHNR and FQNEAQ (reference sequence). The CDR3 has 16 amino acids. V lost 5 bases to trimming and J lost 1 base; unmatched junction nucleotides: 4. The DNA of the CDR3 is TGTGCCAGCAGCCTGGGACTAGCGGGGACCCAAGAGACCCAGTACTTC. It translates to CASSLGLAGTQETQYF.